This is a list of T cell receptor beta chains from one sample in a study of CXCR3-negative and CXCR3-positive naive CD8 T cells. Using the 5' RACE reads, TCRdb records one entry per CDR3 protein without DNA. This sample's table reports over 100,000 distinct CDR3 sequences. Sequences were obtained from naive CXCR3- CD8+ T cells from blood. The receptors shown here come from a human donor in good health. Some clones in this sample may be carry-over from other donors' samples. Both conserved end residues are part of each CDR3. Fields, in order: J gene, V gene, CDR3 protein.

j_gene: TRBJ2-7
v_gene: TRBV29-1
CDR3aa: CSVEESGGQTHYEQYF

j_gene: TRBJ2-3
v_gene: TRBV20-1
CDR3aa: CSARDPSGTRGPTDTQYF

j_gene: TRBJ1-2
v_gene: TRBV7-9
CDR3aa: CASSPPSRQGYHGYTF

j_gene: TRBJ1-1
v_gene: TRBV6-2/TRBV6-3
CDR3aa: CASSWAGGSTEAFF

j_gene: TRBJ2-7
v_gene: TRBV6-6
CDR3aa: CASSSRLAGDYEQYF

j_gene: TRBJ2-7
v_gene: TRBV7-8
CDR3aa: CASSLADLRTYEQYF

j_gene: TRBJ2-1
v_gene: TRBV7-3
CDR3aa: CASSLNSAGGIHNEQFF

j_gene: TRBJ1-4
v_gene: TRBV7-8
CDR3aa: CATRGFRVGANEKLFF

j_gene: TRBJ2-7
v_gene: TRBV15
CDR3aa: CATSRTWLNEQYF

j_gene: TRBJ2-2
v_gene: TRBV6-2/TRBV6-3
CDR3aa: CASSLSVGGELFF

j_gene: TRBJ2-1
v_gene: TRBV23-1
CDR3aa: CASSQSGSSPYNEQFF

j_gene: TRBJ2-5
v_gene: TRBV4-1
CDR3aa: CASSHPPGRNSGTSDQETQYF

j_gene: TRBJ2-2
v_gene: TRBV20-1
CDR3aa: CSARGLAQNTGELFF

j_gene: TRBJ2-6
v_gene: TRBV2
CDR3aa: CASSGPAGANVLTF

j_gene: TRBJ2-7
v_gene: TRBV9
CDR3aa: CASSGRRGGIYEQYF

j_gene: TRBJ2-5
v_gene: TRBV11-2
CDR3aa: CASARAQRGQETQYF

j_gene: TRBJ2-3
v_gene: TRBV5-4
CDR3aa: CASSLDLTYRSPDTQYF

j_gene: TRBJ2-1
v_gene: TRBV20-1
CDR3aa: CSGPFGNEQFF

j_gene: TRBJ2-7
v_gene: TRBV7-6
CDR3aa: CASSSGTTPYEQYF

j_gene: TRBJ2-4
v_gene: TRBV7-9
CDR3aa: CASSPGQGYIIQYF

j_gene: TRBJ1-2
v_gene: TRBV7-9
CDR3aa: CASSLGVGQSYGYTF

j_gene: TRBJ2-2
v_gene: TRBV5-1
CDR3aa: CASSWGTGELFF

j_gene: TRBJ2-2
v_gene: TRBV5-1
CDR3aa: CASSSHSGATGELFF

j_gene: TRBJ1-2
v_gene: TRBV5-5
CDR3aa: CASSLEGQDGYTF

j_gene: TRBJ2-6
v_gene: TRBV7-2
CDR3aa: CASSSGLAGGGANVLTF